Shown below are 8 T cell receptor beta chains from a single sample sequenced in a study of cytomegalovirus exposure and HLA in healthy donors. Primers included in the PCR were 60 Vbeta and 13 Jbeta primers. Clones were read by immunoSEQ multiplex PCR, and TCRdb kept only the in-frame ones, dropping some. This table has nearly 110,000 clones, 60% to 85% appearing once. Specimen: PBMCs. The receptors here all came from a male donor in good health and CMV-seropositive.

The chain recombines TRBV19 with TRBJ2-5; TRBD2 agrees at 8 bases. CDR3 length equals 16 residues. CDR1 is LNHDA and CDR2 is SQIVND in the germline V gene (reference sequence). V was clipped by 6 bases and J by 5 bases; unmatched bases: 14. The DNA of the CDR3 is TGTGCCAGTAGAGAGACTAGCGCCGGGAATAGGGAGACCCAGTACTTC. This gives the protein CASRETSAGNRETQYF. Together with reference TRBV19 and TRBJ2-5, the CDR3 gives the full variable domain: DGGITQSPKYLFRKEGQNVTLSCEQNLNHDAMYWYRQDPGQGLRLIYYSQIVNDFQKGDIAEGYSVSREKKESFPLTVTSAQKNPTAFYLCASRETSAGNRETQYFGPGTRLLVL.

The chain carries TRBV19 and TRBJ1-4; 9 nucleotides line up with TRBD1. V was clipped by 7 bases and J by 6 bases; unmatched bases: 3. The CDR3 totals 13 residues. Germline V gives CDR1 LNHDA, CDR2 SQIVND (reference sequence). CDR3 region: CASKDRGDEKLFF. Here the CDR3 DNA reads TGTGCCAGTAAGGACAGGGGAGATGAAAAACTGTTTTTT.

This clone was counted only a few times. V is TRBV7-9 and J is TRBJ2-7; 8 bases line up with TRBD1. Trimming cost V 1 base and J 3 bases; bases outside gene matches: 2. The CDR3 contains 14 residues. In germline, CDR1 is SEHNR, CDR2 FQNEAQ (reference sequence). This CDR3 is CASSLGTGNYEQYF. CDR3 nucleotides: TGTGCCAGCAGCTTAGGGACAGGGAACTACGAGCAGTACTTC.

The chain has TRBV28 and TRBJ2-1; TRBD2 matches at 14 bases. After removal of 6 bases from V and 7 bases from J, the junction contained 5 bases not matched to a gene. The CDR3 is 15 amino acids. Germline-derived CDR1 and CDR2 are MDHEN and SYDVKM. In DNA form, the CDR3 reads TGTGCCAGCAGAAGGACTAGCGGGGGGCAGAATGAGCAGTTCTTC. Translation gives CASRRTSGGQNEQFF.

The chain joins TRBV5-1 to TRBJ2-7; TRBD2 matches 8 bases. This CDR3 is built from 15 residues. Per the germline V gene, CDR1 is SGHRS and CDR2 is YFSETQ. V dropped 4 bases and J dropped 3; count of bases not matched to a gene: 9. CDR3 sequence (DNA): TGCGCCAGCAGCCTACGGGAGGGGAGAGACTACGAGCAGTACTTC. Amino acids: CASSLREGRDYEQYF. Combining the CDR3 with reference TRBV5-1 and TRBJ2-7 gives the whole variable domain KAGVTQTPRYLIKTRGQQVTLSCSPISGHRSVSWYQQTPGQGLQFLFEYFSETQRNKGNFPGRFSGRQFSNSRSEMNVSTLELGDSALYLCASSLREGRDYEQYFGPGTRLTVT.

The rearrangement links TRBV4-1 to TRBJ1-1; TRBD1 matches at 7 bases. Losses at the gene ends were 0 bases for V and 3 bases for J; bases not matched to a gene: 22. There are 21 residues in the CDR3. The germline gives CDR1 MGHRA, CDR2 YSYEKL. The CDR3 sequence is CASSQEPQRRRGDGWYTEAFF. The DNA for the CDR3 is TGCGCCAGCAGCCAAGAACCTCAGCGACGCAGGGGGGATGGTTGGTACACTGAAGCTTTCTTT.

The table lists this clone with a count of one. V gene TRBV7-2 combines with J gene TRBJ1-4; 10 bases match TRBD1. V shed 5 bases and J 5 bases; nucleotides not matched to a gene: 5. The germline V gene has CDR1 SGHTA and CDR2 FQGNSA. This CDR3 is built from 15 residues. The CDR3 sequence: CASSPDRGRNEKLFF. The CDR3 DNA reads TGTGCCAGCAGCCCAGACAGGGGGCGGAATGAAAAACTGTTTTTT.

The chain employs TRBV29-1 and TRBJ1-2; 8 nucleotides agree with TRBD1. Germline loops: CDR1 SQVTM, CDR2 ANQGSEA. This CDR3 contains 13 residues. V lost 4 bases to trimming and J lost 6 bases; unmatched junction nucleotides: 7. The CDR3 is CSVALNRGDGYTF. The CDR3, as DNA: TGCAGCGTTGCTCTTAACAGGGGGGATGGCTACACCTTC.